The present entry profiles one TCR beta chain with its context. This specimen comes from a study of blood T cell repertoires in COVID-19. Looking at the study overall: Italy, Spain and the United States were the sources of the convalescent and acute COVID-19 samples. T cells, B-cell-depleted T cells, or PBMCs provided the cDNA or gDNA that served as material.

Here immunoSEQ multiplex PCR was the method, and the copy in TCRdb shows in-frame clones only, minus some. The sample consists of 200,000 to 300,000 clones, 70% to 90% of them appearing once. Sequences were obtained from peripheral blood. This clonotype was sampled from a woman between 50 and 59 years old with acute or convalescent COVID-19.

The CDR3 region has the DNA TGTGCCAGTAGTATTGCCTGGACAGATAACTATGGCTACACCTTC. Translation gives CASSIAWTDNYGYTF. The V call is TRBV19, the J call TRBJ1-2; the D gene is possibly TRBD1 (6 bases). V was shortened by 3 bases and J by 1 base, with 12 bases between the two germline ends. This CDR3 comprises 15 residues. CDR1 is LNHDA, CDR2 SQIVND, per germline (reference sequence).